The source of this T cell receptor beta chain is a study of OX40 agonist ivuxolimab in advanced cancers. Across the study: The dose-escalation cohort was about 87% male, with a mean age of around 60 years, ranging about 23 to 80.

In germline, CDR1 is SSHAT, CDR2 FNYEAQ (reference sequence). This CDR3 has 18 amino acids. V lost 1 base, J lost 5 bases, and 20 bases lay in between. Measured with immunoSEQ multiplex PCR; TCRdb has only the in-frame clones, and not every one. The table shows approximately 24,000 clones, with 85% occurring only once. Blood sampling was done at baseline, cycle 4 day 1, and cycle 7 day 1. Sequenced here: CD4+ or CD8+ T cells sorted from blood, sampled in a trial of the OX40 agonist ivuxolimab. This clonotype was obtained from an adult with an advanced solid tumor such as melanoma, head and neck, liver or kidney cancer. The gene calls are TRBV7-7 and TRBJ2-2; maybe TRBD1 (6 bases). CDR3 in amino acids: CASSLVYLGADWTGELFF. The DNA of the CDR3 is TGTGCCAGCAGCTTAGTGTACTTGGGGGCAGATTGGACCGGGGAGCTGTTTTTT.